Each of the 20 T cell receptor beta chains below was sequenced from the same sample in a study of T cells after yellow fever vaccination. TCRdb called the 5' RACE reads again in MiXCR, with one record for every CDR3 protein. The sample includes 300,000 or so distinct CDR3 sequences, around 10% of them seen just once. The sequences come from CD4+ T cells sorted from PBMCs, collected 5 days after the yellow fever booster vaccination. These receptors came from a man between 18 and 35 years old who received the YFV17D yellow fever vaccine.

CDR3 DNA sequence: TGTGCCAGCAGGAGCGAAAGACGGAGCTACGAGCAGTACGTC. Its protein product is CASRSERRSYEQYV. The rearrangement joins TRBV6-2 or TRBV6-3 to TRBJ2-7; D not certain. CDR1 MNHEY and CDR2 SVGEGT come from the germline V gene. This CDR3 spans 14 amino acids. V was shortened by 6 bases and J by 3 bases, with 15 bases between the two germline ends.

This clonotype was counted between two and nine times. The CDR3 DNA is TGTGCCAGCAGCCGGATGACAGGGGGCAATCAGCCCCAGCATTTT. Its protein product is CASSRMTGGNQPQHF. This chain joins TRBV7-2 and TRBJ1-5, with 8 nucleotides matching TRBD1. The CDR3 is made up of 15 amino acids. J lost 2 bases, V lost 5 bases, and 5 bases had no gene match. The germline V gene encodes CDR1 SGHTA and CDR2 FQGNSA.

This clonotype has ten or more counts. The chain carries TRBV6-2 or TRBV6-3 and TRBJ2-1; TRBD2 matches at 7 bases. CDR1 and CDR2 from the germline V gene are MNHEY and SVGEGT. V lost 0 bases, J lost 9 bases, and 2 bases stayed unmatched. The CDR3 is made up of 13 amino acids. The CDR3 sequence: CASSYSSGVEQFF. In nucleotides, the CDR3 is TGTGCCAGCAGTTACTCGAGCGGGGTTGAGCAGTTCTTC.

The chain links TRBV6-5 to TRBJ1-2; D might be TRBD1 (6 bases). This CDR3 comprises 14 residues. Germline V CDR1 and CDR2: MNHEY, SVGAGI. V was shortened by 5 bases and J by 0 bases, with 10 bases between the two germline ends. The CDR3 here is CASSRTDSNYGYTF. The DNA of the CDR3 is TGTGCCAGCAGTAGGACAGATTCTAACTATGGCTACACCTTC.

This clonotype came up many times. The CDR3 loop is CASSADGGGVSYEQYF. Written as DNA, the CDR3 is TGTGCCAGCAGCGCAGATGGCGGGGGGGTCTCCTACGAGCAGTACTTC. The rearrangement uses TRBV7-2 and TRBJ2-7; 9 bases map to TRBD2. The CDR3 covers 16 residues. Germline lookup yields CDR1 SGHTA and CDR2 FQGNSA. J was trimmed by 0 bases and V by 5 bases; bases with no gene match: 8. Complete variable domain (other parts from reference TRBV7-2 and TRBJ2-7): GAGVSQSPSNKVTEKGKDVELRCDPISGHTALYWYRQSLGQGLEFLIYFQGNSAPDKSGLPSDRFSAERTGGSVSTLTIQRTQQEDSAVYLCASSADGGGVSYEQYFGPGTRLTVT.

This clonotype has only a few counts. The CDR3 spells CATSDSTRGRVTEAFF. CDR3 bases: TGTGCCACCAGTGATTCAACCAGGGGGCGGGTGACTGAAGCTTTCTTT. The chain couples TRBV24-1 to TRBJ1-1, with 8 nucleotides matching TRBD1. V lost 2 bases, J lost 5 bases, and 9 bases stayed unmatched. CDR3 length: 16 residues. The germline gives CDR1 KGHDR, CDR2 SFDVKD.

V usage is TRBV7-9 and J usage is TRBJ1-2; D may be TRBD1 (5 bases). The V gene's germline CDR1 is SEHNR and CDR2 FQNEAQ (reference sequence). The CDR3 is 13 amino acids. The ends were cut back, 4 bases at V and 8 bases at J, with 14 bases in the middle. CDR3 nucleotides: TGTGCCAGCAGCTCAAGGGGCGGAGAGGGCTACACCTTC. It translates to CASSSRGGEGYTF.

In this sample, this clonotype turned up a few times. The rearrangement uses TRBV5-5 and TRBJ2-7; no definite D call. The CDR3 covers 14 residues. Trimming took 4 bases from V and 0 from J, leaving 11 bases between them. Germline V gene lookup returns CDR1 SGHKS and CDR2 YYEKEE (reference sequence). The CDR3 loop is CASSLRPNSYEQYV. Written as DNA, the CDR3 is TGTGCCAGCAGCCTCCGACCGAACTCCTACGAGCAGTACGTC.

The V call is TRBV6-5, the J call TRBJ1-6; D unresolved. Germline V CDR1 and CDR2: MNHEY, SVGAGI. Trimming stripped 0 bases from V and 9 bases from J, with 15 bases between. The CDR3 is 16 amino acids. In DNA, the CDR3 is TGTGCCAGCAGTTACTCGTTCAGTCTGACGGGTTCACCCCTCCACTTT. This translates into CASSYSFSLTGSPLHF.

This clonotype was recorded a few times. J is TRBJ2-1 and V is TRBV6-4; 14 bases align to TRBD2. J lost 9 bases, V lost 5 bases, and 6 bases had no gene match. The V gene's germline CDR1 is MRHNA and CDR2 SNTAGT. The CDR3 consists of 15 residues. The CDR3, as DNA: TGTGCCAGCAGTACAGGACTAGCGGGGGGCCGTGAGCAGTTCTTC. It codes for CASSTGLAGGREQFF.

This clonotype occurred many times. As DNA, the CDR3 is TGTGCCAGCAGCCGACAGGGGGTGGATACGCAGTATTTT. Its translation is CASSRQGVDTQYF. The rearrangement joins TRBV6-2 or TRBV6-3 to TRBJ2-3, with TRBD1 identical over 9 bases. The CDR3 covers 13 residues. V lost 6 bases and J lost 6; bases outside the gene matches: 4. Germline loops: CDR1 MNHEY, CDR2 SVGEGT.

This CDR3 is CAISVSPPPTGELFF. The CDR3, as DNA: TGTGCCATCAGTGTTTCCCCTCCTCCGACCGGGGAGCTGTTTTTT. V gene TRBV10-3 combines with J gene TRBJ2-2; D is ambiguous. The CDR3 runs to 15 residues. V lost 4 bases and J lost 5, with 14 bases in between. Germline V lookup: CDR1 ENHRY, CDR2 SYGVKD.

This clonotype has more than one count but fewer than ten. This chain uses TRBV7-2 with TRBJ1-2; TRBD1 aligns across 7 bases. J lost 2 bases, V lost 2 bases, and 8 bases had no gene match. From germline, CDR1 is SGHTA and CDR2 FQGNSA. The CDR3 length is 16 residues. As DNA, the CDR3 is TGTGCCAGCAGCTTAATAGACAGGGTGGGAAACTATGGCTACACCTTC. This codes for CASSLIDRVGNYGYTF.

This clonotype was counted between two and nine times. The CDR3 DNA follows: TGTGCCAGCAGCTTCAGCGGGGGGGCGGGTGAGCAGTACGTC. It specifies CASSFSGGAGEQYV. V gene TRBV7-2 combines with J gene TRBJ2-7; 10 bases map to TRBD2. Germline V gene data show CDR1 as SGHTA and CDR2 as FQGNSA. CDR3 size: 14 residues. V shed 3 bases, J shed 7 bases, and the junction held 6 bases outside the gene matches.

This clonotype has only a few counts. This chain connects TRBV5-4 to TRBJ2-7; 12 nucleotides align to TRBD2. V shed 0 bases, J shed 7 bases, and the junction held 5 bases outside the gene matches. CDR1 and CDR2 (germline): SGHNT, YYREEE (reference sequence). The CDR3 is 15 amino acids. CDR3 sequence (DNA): TGTGCCAGCAGCTTGGGACTAGCGGGGGCCGGGGAGCAGTACGTC. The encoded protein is CASSLGLAGAGEQYV.

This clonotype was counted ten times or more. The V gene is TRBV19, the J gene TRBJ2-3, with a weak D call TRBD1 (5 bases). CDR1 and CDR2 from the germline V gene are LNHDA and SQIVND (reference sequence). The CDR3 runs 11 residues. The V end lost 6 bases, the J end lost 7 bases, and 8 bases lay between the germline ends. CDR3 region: CASSHRNTQYF. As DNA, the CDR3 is TGTGCCAGTAGCCACAGGAATACGCAGTATTTT.

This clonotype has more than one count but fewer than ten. The CDR3: CASSAGFGTGELFF. The CDR3 coding sequence is TGTGCCAGCAGCGCGGGGTTCGGGACCGGGGAGCTGTTTTTT. The chain joins TRBV3-1 to TRBJ2-2, with D possibly being TRBD2 (6 bases). Between the trimmed V and J ends, which lost 5 bases and 5 bases, there was a span of 12 bases. CDR3 length: 14 amino acids. Germline-derived CDR1 and CDR2 are LGHDT and YNNKEL (reference sequence).

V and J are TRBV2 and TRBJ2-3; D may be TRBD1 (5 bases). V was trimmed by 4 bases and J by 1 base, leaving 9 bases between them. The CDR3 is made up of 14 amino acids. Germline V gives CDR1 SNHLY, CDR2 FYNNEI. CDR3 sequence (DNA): TGTGCCAGCAGTGCAGCGACAGGCACAGATACGCAGTATTTT. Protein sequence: CASSAATGTDTQYF.

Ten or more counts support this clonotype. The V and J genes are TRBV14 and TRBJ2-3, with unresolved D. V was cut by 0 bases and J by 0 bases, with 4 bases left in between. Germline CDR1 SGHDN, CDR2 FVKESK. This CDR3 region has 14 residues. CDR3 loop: CASSQDWSTDTQYF. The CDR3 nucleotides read TGTGCCAGCAGCCAAGATTGGAGCACAGATACGCAGTATTTT.

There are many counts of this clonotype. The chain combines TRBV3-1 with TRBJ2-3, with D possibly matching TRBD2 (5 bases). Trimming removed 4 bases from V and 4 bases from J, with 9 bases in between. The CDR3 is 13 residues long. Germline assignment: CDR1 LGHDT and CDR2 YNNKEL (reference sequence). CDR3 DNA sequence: TGTGCCAGCAGCCGGGCGGGTCCAGATACGCAGTATTTT. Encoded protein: CASSRAGPDTQYF.